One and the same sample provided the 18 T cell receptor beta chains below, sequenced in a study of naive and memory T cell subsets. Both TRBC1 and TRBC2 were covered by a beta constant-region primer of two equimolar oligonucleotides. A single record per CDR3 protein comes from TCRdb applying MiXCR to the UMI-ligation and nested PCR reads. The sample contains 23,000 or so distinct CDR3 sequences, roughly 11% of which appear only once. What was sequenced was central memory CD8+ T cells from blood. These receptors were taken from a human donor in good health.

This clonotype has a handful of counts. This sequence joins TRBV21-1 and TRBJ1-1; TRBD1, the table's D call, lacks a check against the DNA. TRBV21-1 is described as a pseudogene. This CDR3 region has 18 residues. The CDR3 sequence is CASSKLDRGDPLNTEAFF. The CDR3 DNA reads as TGTGCCAGCAGCAAGCTAGACAGGGGAGATCCTTTGAACACTGAAGCTTTCTTT.

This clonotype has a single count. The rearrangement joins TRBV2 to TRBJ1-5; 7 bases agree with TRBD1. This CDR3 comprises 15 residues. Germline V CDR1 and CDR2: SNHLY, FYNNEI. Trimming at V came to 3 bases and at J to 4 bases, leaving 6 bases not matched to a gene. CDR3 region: CASSDTTGANQPQHF. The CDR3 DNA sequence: TGTGCCAGCAGTGACACAACAGGGGCTAATCAGCCCCAGCATTTT.

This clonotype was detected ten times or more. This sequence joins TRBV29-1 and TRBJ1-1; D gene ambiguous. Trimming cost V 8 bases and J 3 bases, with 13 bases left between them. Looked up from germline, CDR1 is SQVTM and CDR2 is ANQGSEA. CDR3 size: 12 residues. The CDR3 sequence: CSTKSGYTEAFF. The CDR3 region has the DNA TGCAGCACAAAGTCGGGGTACACTGAAGCTTTCTTT.

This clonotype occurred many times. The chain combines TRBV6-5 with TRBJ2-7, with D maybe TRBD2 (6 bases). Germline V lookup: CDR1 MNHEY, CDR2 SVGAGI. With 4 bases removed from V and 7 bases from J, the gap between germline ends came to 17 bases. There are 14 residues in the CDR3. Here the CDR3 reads CASSFTTSSGEQYF. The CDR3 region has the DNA TGTGCCAGCAGTTTTACCACTAGCTCGGGGGAGCAGTACTTC.

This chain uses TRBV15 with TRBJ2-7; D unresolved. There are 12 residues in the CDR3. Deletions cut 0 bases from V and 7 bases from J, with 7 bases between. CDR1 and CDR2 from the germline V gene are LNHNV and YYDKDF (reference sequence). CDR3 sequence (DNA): TGTGCCACCAGCAGAGATTTCGGGGAGCAGTACTTC. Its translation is CATSRDFGEQYF.

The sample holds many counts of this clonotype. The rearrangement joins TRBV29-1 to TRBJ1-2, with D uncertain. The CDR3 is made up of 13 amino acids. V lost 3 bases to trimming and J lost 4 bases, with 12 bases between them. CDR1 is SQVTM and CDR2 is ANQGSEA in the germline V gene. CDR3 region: CSVDKEMGYGYTF. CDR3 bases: TGCAGCGTTGACAAGGAAATGGGCTATGGCTACACCTTC.

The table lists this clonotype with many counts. CDR3 in amino acids: CASSSGLAGAHEQYF. CDR3 coding DNA: TGTGCCAGCAGCTCCGGACTAGCGGGAGCGCACGAGCAGTACTTC. The V call is TRBV7-6, the J call TRBJ2-7, with 13 bases that match TRBD2. V lost 4 bases and J lost 5; bases outside the gene matches: 5. The CDR3 consists of 15 residues. CDR1 and CDR2 from the germline V gene are SGHVS and FNYEAQ. The whole variable domain, filled in from reference TRBV7-6 and TRBJ2-7, reads GAGVSQSPRYKVTKRGQDVALRCDPISGHVSLYWYRQALGQGPEFLTYFNYEAQQDKSGLPNDRFSAERPEGSISTLTIQRTEQRDSAMYRCASSSGLAGAHEQYFGPGTRLTVT.

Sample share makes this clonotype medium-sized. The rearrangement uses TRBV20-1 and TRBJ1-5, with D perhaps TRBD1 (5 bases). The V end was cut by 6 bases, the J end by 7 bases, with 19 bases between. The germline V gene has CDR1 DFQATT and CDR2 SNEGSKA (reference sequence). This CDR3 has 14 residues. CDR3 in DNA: TGCAGTGCAACGGACACAGACCCGGGGCAGCCCCAGCATTTT. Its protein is CSATDTDPGQPQHF.

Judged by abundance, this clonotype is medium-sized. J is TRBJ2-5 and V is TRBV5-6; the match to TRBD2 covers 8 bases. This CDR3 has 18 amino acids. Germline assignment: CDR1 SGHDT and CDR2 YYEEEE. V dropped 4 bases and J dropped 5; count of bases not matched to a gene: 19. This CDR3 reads CASSEIAGPVGLRETQYF. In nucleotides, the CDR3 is TGTGCCAGCAGCGAAATAGCGGGACCAGTCGGATTGCGGGAGACCCAGTACTTC.

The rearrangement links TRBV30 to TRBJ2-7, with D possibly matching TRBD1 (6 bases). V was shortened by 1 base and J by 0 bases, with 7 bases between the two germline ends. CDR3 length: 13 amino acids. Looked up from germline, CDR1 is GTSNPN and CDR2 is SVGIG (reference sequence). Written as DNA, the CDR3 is TGTGCCTGGAGTGGGACAGACTCCTACGAGCAGTACTTC. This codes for CAWSGTDSYEQYF.

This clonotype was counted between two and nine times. CDR3 DNA sequence: TGTGCCAGCAGCTTGCCGGCAGGGCAAGAGACCCAGTACTTC. Amino acid sequence: CASSLPAGQETQYF. The V and J genes are TRBV5-4 and TRBJ2-5; D possibly corresponds to TRBD1 (5 bases). Germline CDR1 reads SGHNT; CDR2 reads YYREEE (reference sequence). The CDR3 covers 14 residues. V gave up 1 base and J gave up 2 bases, with 9 bases separating them.

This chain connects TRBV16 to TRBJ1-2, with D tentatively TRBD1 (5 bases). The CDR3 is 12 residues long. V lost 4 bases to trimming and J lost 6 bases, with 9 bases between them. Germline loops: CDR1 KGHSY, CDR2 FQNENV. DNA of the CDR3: TGTGCCAGCAGCCGTGGAGGGGATGGCTACACCTTC. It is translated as CASSRGGDGYTF.

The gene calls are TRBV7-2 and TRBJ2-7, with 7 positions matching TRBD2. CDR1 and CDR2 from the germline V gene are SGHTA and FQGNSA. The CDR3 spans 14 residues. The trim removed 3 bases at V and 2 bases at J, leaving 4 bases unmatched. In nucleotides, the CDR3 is TGTGCCAGCAGCTTTCCGGCGGGAGCCTACGAGCAGTACTTC. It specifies CASSFPAGAYEQYF.

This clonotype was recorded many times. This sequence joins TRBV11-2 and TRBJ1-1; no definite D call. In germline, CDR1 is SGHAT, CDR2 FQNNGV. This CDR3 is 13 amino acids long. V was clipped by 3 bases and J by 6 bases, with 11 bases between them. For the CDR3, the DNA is TGTGCCAGCAGCTTTAGCGACGGGGCTGAAGCTTTCTTT. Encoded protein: CASSFSDGAEAFF.

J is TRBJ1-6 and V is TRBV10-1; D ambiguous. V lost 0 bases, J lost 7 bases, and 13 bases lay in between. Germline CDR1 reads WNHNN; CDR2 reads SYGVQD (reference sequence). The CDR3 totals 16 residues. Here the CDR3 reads CASSESRNRGNSPLHF. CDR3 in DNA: TGCGCCAGCAGTGAGTCTAGGAACCGTGGGAATTCACCCCTCCACTTT.

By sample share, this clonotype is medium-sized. The CDR3 sequence is CASSLEWSSYNEQFF. Here the CDR3 DNA reads TGTGCCAGCAGCTTAGAATGGAGCTCCTACAATGAGCAGTTCTTC. This rearrangement joins TRBV7-9 to TRBJ2-1; no clear D gene. Germline assignment: CDR1 SEHNR and CDR2 FQNEAQ (reference sequence). The length of the CDR3 is 15 residues. V was trimmed by 1 base and J by 0 bases, leaving 7 bases between them. The whole variable domain, filled in from reference TRBV7-9 and TRBJ2-1, reads DTGVSQNPRHKITKRGQNVTFRCDPISEHNRLYWYRQTLGQGPEFLTYFQNEAQLEKSRLLSDRFSAERPKGSFSTLEIQRTEQGDSAMYLCASSLEWSSYNEQFFGPGTRLTVL.

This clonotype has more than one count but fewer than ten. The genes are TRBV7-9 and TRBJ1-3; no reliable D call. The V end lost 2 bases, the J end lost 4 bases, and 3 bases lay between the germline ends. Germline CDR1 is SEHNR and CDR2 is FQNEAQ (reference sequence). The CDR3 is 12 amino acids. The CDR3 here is CASSLSGNTIYF. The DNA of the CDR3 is TGTGCCAGCAGCTTATCCGGAAACACCATATATTTT.

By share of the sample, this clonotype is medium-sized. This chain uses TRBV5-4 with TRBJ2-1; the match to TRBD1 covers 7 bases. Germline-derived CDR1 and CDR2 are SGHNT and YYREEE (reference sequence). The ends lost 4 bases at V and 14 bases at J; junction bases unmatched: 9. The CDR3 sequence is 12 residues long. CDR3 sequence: CASSTGQARKFF. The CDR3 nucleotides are TGTGCCAGCAGCACTGGACAGGCCAGGAAGTTCTTC.